A selection of T cell receptor beta chains follows, all from one sample in a study of T cell repertoires in cytomegalovirus infection. From the reads, TCRdb called clonotypes with MiXCR, one entry per CDR3 protein. The sample lists about 140,000 distinct CDR3 sequences; about 6.3% were seen once. Source material: PBMCs. All receptors come from a human donor in good health (CMV status not recorded). Some clones in this sample may be carry-over from other donors' samples. The conserved cysteine and the conserved F or W are not part of the CDR3 here.

TRBV30	TRBJ2-2	AWSELQRELF
TRBV28	TRBJ2-5	ASSFPGAGGQTQY
TRBV12-5	TRBJ1-5	ASGTNIRGRDQPQH
TRBV15	TRBJ2-7	ATSRSAWGSTYEQY
TRBV19	TRBJ2-3	ASPPPGRTTDTQY
TRBV7-2	TRBJ2-7	ASSAPWGTYEQY
TRBV3-1	TRBJ1-5	ASSQGEGPQH
TRBV20-1	TRBJ2-5	SAPDSGETQY
TRBV4-1	TRBJ1-2	ASSQDRGGFPELYGYT
TRBV7-2	TRBJ1-3	ASSQGQRLNTIY
TRBV20-1	TRBJ2-5	SASWATRETQY
TRBV20-1	TRBJ1-5	SASGPGQPQH
TRBV7-2	TRBJ2-5	ASSTRGGEETQY
TRBV9	TRBJ2-1	ASSYRDSNRNEQF
TRBV7-9	TRBJ1-1	ASSSGVGMNTEAF
TRBV7-2	TRBJ2-1	ASSLGPGDENEQF
TRBV29-1	TRBJ2-5	SVQILRDIAYQETQY